This T cell receptor beta chain was sequenced during a study of T cell responses to AZD1222 COVID-19 vaccine. The wider study: Whether given at about 4 or about 12 weeks, second doses were pooled.

Notes on the study in general: Reportedly, nearly half the spike-specific TCRs target unmutated variant regions. Spike-spanning, vaccine-associated CD4 TCRs were dominant at 160-218 and 743-854. Donors in the cohort were predominantly white British and more often female, and clonal diversity was possibly underestimated.

On this clone: Its antigen is not known.

Profiling relied on immunoSEQ multiplex PCR, and the TCRdb table lists in-frame clones only, not all of them. The profile shows approximately 160,000 clones, about nine tenths of them singletons. This sequence was found in an adult in good health. The sample was peripheral blood, taken on day 0 of AZD1222 vaccination.

DNA of the CDR3: TGTGCCAGCAGCTTAGACCGGGCCACGGAAGAAAAACTGTTTTTT. Its protein is CASSLDRATEEKLFF. The V gene is TRBV7-9, the J gene TRBJ1-4; no reliable D call. Trimming removed 1 base at V and 8 bases at J, with 14 bases between. In germline, CDR1 is SEHNR, CDR2 FQNEAQ (reference sequence). The CDR3 is made up of 15 amino acids.